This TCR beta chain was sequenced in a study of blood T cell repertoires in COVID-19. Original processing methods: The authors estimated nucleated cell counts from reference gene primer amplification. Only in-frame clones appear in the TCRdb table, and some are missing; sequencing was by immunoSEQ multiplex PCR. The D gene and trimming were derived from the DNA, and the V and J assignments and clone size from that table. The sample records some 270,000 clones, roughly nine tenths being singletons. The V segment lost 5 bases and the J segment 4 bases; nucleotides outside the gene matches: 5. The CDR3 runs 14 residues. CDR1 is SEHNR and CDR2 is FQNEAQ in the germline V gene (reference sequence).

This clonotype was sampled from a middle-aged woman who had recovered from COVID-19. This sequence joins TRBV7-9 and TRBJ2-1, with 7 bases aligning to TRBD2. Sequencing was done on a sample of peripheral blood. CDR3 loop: CASSGSGPYNEQFF. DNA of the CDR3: TGTGCCAGCAGCGGTAGCGGGCCATACAATGAGCAGTTCTTC.